What follows is one TCR beta chain and its context. What it binds is unknown. Method: immunoSEQ multiplex PCR; TCRdb's copy keeps in-frame clones and lacks some. The sample has 28,000 or so clones, about 85% seen once. The data were taken from a study of OX40 agonist ivuxolimab in advanced cancers. Study at large: Ivuxolimab doses were 0.01, 0.1, 0.3, 1.5, 3 or 10 mg/kg every 2 weeks.

Notes on the study in general: Among patients with partial responses at 0.1-3.0 mg/kg, clonal expansion was among the lowest.

Blood specimens came from baseline, cycle 4 day 1, and cycle 7 day 1. This clonotype was sampled from an adult with an advanced solid tumor such as melanoma, head and neck, liver or kidney cancer. The source material was CD4+ or CD8+ T cells sorted from blood, sampled in a trial of the OX40 agonist ivuxolimab.

CDR3 in DNA: TGTGCCAGCAGTTTACCGACAGAGCTGAACACTGAAGCTTTCTTT. It is translated as CASSLPTELNTEAFF. The chain employs TRBV28 and TRBJ1-1; D might be TRBD1 (5 bases). V lost 2 bases and J 0 bases, leaving 10 bases between the germline ends. The germline gives CDR1 MDHEN, CDR2 SYDVKM. The CDR3 totals 15 residues.